The rows below give T cell receptor beta chains drawn from one sample of a study of cytomegalovirus exposure and HLA in healthy donors. Only in-frame clones appear in the TCRdb table, and some are missing; sequencing was by immunoSEQ multiplex PCR. Seen here are about 220,000 clones, about 86% observed once, and the top ten hold about 3%. Sequencing used PBMCs. Receptor source: a young woman in good health and CMV-seronegative. The CDR3 runs from the conserved cysteine through the conserved F or W. Fields, in order: V gene, D gene, clone size, J gene, CDR3 protein, CDR3 DNA. A D gene is named only where the DNA matches it firmly. Clone size is not always given. Where it is, it says once, few, many or a class for expanded clones.

TRBV11-2	.	once	TRBJ2-1	CASSLQGTNEQFF	TGTGCCAGCAGCTTACAGGGGACCAATGAGCAGTTCTTC
TRBV2	TRBD1	few	TRBJ1-2	CASRAAGTDYGYTF	TGTGCCAGCAGGGCCGCCGGGACAGACTATGGCTACACCTTC
TRBV28	.	few	TRBJ2-1	CASTLASEQFF	TGTGCCAGCACCCTAGCGAGTGAGCAGTTCTTC
TRBV7-9	.	.	TRBJ2-7	CASSTPGQTSYEQYF	TGTGCCAGCAGCACCCCCGGCCAGACTTCCTACGAGCAGTACTTC
TRBV7-8	TRBD1	.	TRBJ2-7	CASSPPPGQNSYEQYF	TGTGCCAGCAGTCCGCCTCCGGGACAGAACTCCTACGAGCAGTACTTC
TRBV20-1	.	.	TRBJ1-2	CSAGLNGYTF	TGCAGTGCCGGACTTAATGGCTACACCTTC
TRBV5-1	.	few	TRBJ2-1	CASSRTGQNNRGNEQFF	TGCGCCAGCAGCCGAACCGGACAAAATAATAGGGGCAATGAGCAGTTCTTC
TRBV10-3	TRBD2	.	TRBJ2-7	CAISQPGTSGNYEQYF	TGTGCCATCAGCCAACCCGGGACTAGCGGGAATTACGAGCAGTACTTC
TRBV7-2	.	.	TRBJ1-1	CASSTTGNTEAFF	TGTGCCAGCAGCACCACAGGGAACACTGAAGCTTTCTTT
TRBV15	.	.	TRBJ2-7	CATSPWGGSYEQYF	TGTGCCACCAGCCCGTGGGGCGGCTCCTACGAGCAGTACTTC